The 28 T cell receptor beta chains in this list originate from one sample, sequenced in a study of cytomegalovirus exposure and HLA in healthy donors (TCRdb year 2017). The method was the immunoSEQ multiplex PCR assay. For the multiplex PCR, a mixture combining 60 forward primers for TCR Vbeta segments and 13 reverse primers for TCR Jbeta segments was used. TCRdb limited this immuneACCESS table to in-frame rearrangements with V and J called. A share of clones is missing; checked studies link under half to unresolved V genes, and the rest is unexplained. The sample data list 100,000 to 150,000 clones, and over 65% of these were observed just once. Of the sample, more than 1.5% is held by the ten largest clones. The sequencing input was PBMCs. The receptors come from a man younger than 35 in good health and CMV-seronegative.

This rearrangement joins TRBV13 to TRBJ1-5, with D unresolved. Germline CDR1 PRHDT, CDR2 FYEKMQ (reference sequence). This CDR3 has 12 residues. Trimming stripped 3 bases from V and 11 bases from J, with 11 bases between. The CDR3 nucleotides are TGTGCCAGCAGCTTTGGGAGTAGGACCCAGCATTTT. Amino acid sequence: CASSFGSRTQHF.

The chain has TRBV5-6 and TRBJ2-3, with D possibly TRBD1 on 6 matching bases. The V end lost 0 bases, the J end lost 5 bases, and 7 bases lay between the germline ends. Germline V gene sequence: CDR1 SGHDT, CDR2 YYEEEE. CDR3 length equals 13 residues. The CDR3 DNA is TGTGCCAGCAGCTTGGGGGGACAAGATACGCAGTATTTT. Amino acid sequence: CASSLGGQDTQYF.

The rearrangement joins TRBV2 to TRBJ1-2; D is unclear. The CDR3 sequence is 15 residues long. Germline V gives CDR1 SNHLY, CDR2 FYNNEI. Trimming removed 3 bases from V and 1 base from J, with 12 bases in between. The CDR3 reads CASSEPRSFNYGYTF. In DNA, the CDR3 is TGTGCCAGCAGTGAGCCCAGAAGTTTTAACTATGGCTACACCTTC.

V usage is TRBV7-9 and J usage is TRBJ1-4; D possibly corresponds to TRBD1 (6 bases). The ends were cut back, 10 bases at V and 3 bases at J, with 12 bases in the middle. The germline V gene encodes CDR1 SEHNR and CDR2 FQNEAQ (reference sequence). The CDR3 is made up of 13 amino acids. CDR3 nucleotides: TGTGCCATACGGGACATAGCTAATGAAAAACTGTTTTTT. This sequence encodes CAIRDIANEKLFF.

The chain has TRBV27 and TRBJ1-2, with D uncertain. V dropped 4 bases and J dropped 4 bases, with 16 bases sitting between them. CDR3 length: 15 residues. The germline V gene encodes CDR1 MNHEY and CDR2 SMNVEV (reference sequence). In DNA form, the CDR3 reads TGTGCCAGCAGTTCGCTCCAGGTAGGAGGCTATGGCTACACCTTC. The encoded protein is CASSSLQVGGYGYTF.

The V gene is TRBV7-9, the J gene TRBJ2-7; D possibly corresponds to TRBD2 (6 bases). CDR1 is SEHNR and CDR2 is FQNEAQ in the germline V gene (reference sequence). The CDR3 has 13 residues. V lost 5 bases to trimming and J lost 3 bases, with 11 bases between them. The CDR3 coding sequence is TGTGCCAGCAGCCCGGGGGAACTCTACGAGCAGTACTTC. Translation: CASSPGELYEQYF.

The genes are TRBV7-9 and TRBJ1-2; perhaps TRBD1 as D (5 bases). Trimming took 4 bases from V and 0 from J, leaving 18 bases between them. There are 17 residues in the CDR3. Per germline, CDR1 SEHNR and CDR2 FQNEAQ (reference sequence). The DNA of the CDR3 is TGTGCCAGCAGCTACTCGCTCCAGGGTATTACTAACTATGGCTACACCTTC. This encodes CASSYSLQGITNYGYTF.

This clone was counted only a few times. The chain carries TRBV6-6 and TRBJ1-1, with D tentatively TRBD1 (6 bases). Deletions cut 2 bases from V and 3 bases from J, with 10 bases between. CDR3 length: 14 amino acids. Germline V gene lookup returns CDR1 MNHNY and CDR2 SVGAGI (reference sequence). The CDR3 here is CASSYVTGYTEAFF. Written as DNA, the CDR3 is TGTGCCAGCAGTTACGTAACAGGGTACACTGAAGCTTTCTTT.

This clone was picked up a small number of times. V and J are TRBV7-9 and TRBJ2-7; possible D gene TRBD1, 6 bases. The germline V gene has CDR1 SEHNR and CDR2 FQNEAQ (reference sequence). With 8 bases removed from V and 6 bases from J, the gap between germline ends came to 14 bases. CDR3 length: 12 residues. The CDR3 DNA reads TGTGCCAGCCGGGATGTAGGGGGCGAGCAGTACTTC. It codes for CASRDVGGEQYF.

As concerns this clone: Because it lacks the conserved phenylalanine or tryptophan at the end, this CDR3 is likely a read error. The DNA is left out, because the CDR3 cannot be placed on it with certainty; the CDR3 is given as TCRdb lists it. The rearrangement joins TRBV29-1 to TRBJ2-7; the table assigns TRBD1, which was not confirmed against the DNA. In germline, CDR1 is SQVTM, CDR2 ANQGSEA. The CDR3 contains 11 residues when both ends are counted. CDR3: CSVEVTGTALY.

This chain links TRBV5-5 with TRBJ1-2, with 9 bases that match TRBD1. This CDR3 has 15 amino acids. The germline V gene encodes CDR1 SGHKS and CDR2 YYEKEE (reference sequence). V dropped 3 bases and J dropped 5; count of bases not matched to a gene: 8. The DNA for the CDR3 is TGTGCCAGCAGCTCATACGGACAGGGGTTTTATGGCTACACCTTC. Its protein is CASSSYGQGFYGYTF.

This chain links TRBV7-9 with TRBJ1-6; 7 bases map to TRBD1. J gave up 5 bases and V 7 bases, and 5 bases lay outside the gene matches. The length of the CDR3 is 14 residues. The V gene's germline CDR1 is SEHNR and CDR2 FQNEAQ (reference sequence). The CDR3 DNA reads as TGTGCCAGCACAGGGGGACAGAATAATTCACCCCTCCACTTT. Translation: CASTGGQNNSPLHF. The full variable domain, completed using reference TRBV7-9 and TRBJ1-6, is DTGVSQNPRHKITKRGQNVTFRCDPISEHNRLYWYRQTLGQGPEFLTYFQNEAQLEKSRLLSDRFSAERPKGSFSTLEIQRTEQGDSAMYLCASTGGQNNSPLHFGNGTRLTVT.

The chain combines TRBV7-9 with TRBJ2-5, with 8 bases identical to TRBD2. The V gene's germline CDR1 is SEHNR and CDR2 FQNEAQ (reference sequence). The V segment lost 3 bases and the J segment 5 bases; nucleotides outside the gene matches: 8. The CDR3 is 15 amino acids. The CDR3 DNA reads as TGTGCCAGCAGCTTCGGAAGCGGGGGAGGGGAGACCCAGTACTTC. The encoded protein is CASSFGSGGGETQYF.

This rearrangement joins TRBV5-8 to TRBJ1-5, with D possibly being TRBD1 (5 bases). The germline CDR1 and CDR2 sequences are SGHTS and YDEGEE. The CDR3 runs 13 residues. The germline V and J ends were trimmed by 4 bases and 6 bases, with 11 bases remaining between them. The DNA of the CDR3 is TGTGCCAGCAGCCTGAGCAGGGCTCAGCCCCAGCATTTT. It codes for CASSLSRAQPQHF. Full variable domain (remainder filled in from reference TRBV5-8 and TRBJ1-5): EAGVTQSPTHLIKTRGQQATLRCSPISGHTSVYWYQQALGLGLQFLLWYDEGEERNRGNFPPRFSGRQFPNYSSELNVNALELEDSALYLCASSLSRAQPQHFGDGTRLSIL.

The chain joins TRBV7-9 to TRBJ2-1, with no clear D. The V gene lost 5 bases and the J gene lost 5 bases, with 4 bases spanning the gap. The germline gives CDR1 SEHNR, CDR2 FQNEAQ (reference sequence). The CDR3 covers 11 residues. CDR3 nucleotide sequence: TGTGCCAGCAGCGCTAACAATGAGCAGTTCTTC. Translating it yields CASSANNEQFF. The full variable domain, rest sourced from reference TRBV7-9 and TRBJ2-1, is DTGVSQNPRHKITKRGQNVTFRCDPISEHNRLYWYRQTLGQGPEFLTYFQNEAQLEKSRLLSDRFSAERPKGSFSTLEIQRTEQGDSAMYLCASSANNEQFFGPGTRLTVL.

This clone was observed a few times. The rearrangement uses TRBV19 and TRBJ1-1; D is unresolved. The CDR3 length is 14 residues. Trimming took 0 bases from V and 2 from J, leaving 7 bases between them. The germline V gene has CDR1 LNHDA and CDR2 SQIVND (reference sequence). The CDR3 nucleotides are TGTGCCAGTAGTATAGACAGTATCAACACTGAAGCTTTCTTT. Its translation is CASSIDSINTEAFF.

The chain combines TRBV25-1 with TRBJ1-2; 11 bases align to TRBD1. Germline V CDR1 and CDR2: MGHDK, SYGVNS. CDR3 size: 16 residues. J gave up 2 bases and V 4 bases, and 6 bases lay outside the gene matches. Here the CDR3 DNA reads TGTGCCAGCAGTGGAGCGGACAGGGGGCGCAACTATGGCTACACCTTC. As protein: CASSGADRGRNYGYTF.

CDR3 sequence: CASSMEGNEQFF. CDR3 DNA: TGTGCCAGTAGTATGGAGGGAAATGAGCAGTTCTTC. The chain has TRBV19 and TRBJ2-1; tentatively, D is TRBD2 (6 bases). Trimming removed 3 bases from V and 7 bases from J, with 7 bases in between. The CDR3 has 12 residues. The germline V gene has CDR1 LNHDA and CDR2 SQIVND (reference sequence).

The rearrangement links TRBV4-3 to TRBJ2-7; D may be TRBD2 (5 bases). CDR1 and CDR2 (germline): LGHNA, YSLEER. The CDR3 sequence is 15 residues long. V was trimmed by 0 bases and J by 3 bases, leaving 12 bases between them. CDR3 loop: CASSQDAGGGYEQYF. In DNA, the CDR3 is TGCGCCAGCAGCCAAGATGCGGGTGGCGGCTACGAGCAGTACTTC.

This clone has just a few counts. The chain combines TRBV7-9 with TRBJ2-7; 8 bases line up with TRBD2. Per germline, CDR1 SEHNR and CDR2 FQNEAQ (reference sequence). Trimming took 5 bases from V and 7 from J; bases not matched to a gene: 7. The CDR3 has 13 amino acids. The CDR3 nucleotides read TGTGCCAGCAGCCCCAGCGGGGGCCGGGAGCAGTACTTC. Translating it yields CASSPSGGREQYF.

The genes are TRBV4-1 and TRBJ2-5; unclear D gene. TRBJ2-7 matches the DNA end more closely, so the J call is doubtful. The CDR3 extends over 16 amino acids. Germline values: CDR1 MGHRA, CDR2 YSYEKL. CDR3: CASSQDSGLFSYEQYF. In nucleotides, the CDR3 is TGCGCCAGCAGCCAAGATAGTGGTTTATTCTCCTACGAGCAGTACTTC.

With respect to this clone: An end of the junction does not agree with germline; a read error may underlie this. The chain recombines TRBV20-1 with TRBJ1-1; D is unresolved. Germline V CDR1 and CDR2: DFQATT, SNEGSKA (reference sequence). This CDR3 spans 11 amino acids. The CDR3 region has the DNA TGCAGTGCCAGAGACATCGGTAAAGCTTTCTTT. This gives the protein CSARDIGKAFF.

This clone was observed a handful of times. CDR3 loop: CASSLIGGSMNTEAFF. DNA for the CDR3: TGTGCCAGCAGCTTAATTGGGGGCAGCATGAACACTGAAGCTTTCTTT. V is TRBV11-2 and J is TRBJ1-1; perhaps TRBD1 as D (6 bases). CDR3 length: 16 residues. Germline CDR1 and CDR2: SGHAT and FQNNGV. Trimming removed 2 bases at V and 0 bases at J, with 13 bases between. The full variable domain, completed using reference TRBV11-2 and TRBJ1-1, is EAGVAQSPRYKIIEKRQSVAFWCNPISGHATLYWYQQILGQGPKLLIQFQNNGVVDDSQLPKDRFSAERLKGVDSTLKIQPAKLEDSAVYLCASSLIGGSMNTEAFFGQGTRLTVV.

A single count supports this clone. J is TRBJ2-5 and V is TRBV7-9, with a weak D call TRBD2 (5 bases). Per germline, CDR1 SEHNR and CDR2 FQNEAQ (reference sequence). The CDR3 covers 16 residues. V was cut by 2 bases and J by 5 bases, with 18 bases left in between. The DNA for the CDR3 is TGTGCCAGCAGCTTATCGGGCCGGGGAGATCTGGAGACCCAGTACTTC. It encodes CASSLSGRGDLETQYF.

On this clone itself: At one of its ends the junction is not consistent with the germline gene, which may arise from a read error. The gene calls are TRBV7-9 and TRBJ2-7, with TRBD1 matching over 7 bases. Germline CDR1 is SEHNR and CDR2 is FQNEAQ (reference sequence). The CDR3 consists of 14 residues. The CDR3 sequence: CSSSSPGQHYEQYF. The DNA for the CDR3 is TGTTCCAGCAGCTCACCGGGACAGCACTACGAGCAGTACTTC.

The chain links TRBV27 to TRBJ1-2, with TRBD1 matching 7 bases. In germline, CDR1 is MNHEY, CDR2 SMNVEV (reference sequence). This CDR3 has 14 amino acids. With V trimmed by 2 bases and J by 7 bases, 7 bases remained unmatched. CDR3 in amino acids: CASSLRGPESGYTF. For the CDR3, the DNA is TGTGCCAGCAGTTTAAGGGGGCCCGAGTCTGGCTACACCTTC.

The chain recombines TRBV29-1 with TRBJ2-2; TRBD1 might be the D (5 bases). The CDR3 spans 15 residues. The ends were cut back, 3 bases at V and 1 base at J, with 12 bases in the middle. The germline CDR1 and CDR2 sequences are SQVTM and ANQGSEA. In DNA form, the CDR3 reads TGCAGCGTTGAGACTGGGGCGAAGAACACCGGGGAGCTGTTTTTT. Amino acids: CSVETGAKNTGELFF.

This chain joins TRBV19 and TRBJ2-2, with D maybe TRBD2 (5 bases). V lost 2 bases and J lost 7, with 11 bases in between. Germline values: CDR1 LNHDA, CDR2 SQIVND (reference sequence). The CDR3 has 14 amino acids. CDR3 in amino acids: CASSIRSEGGELFF. DNA for the CDR3: TGTGCCAGTAGTATACGTAGCGAGGGCGGGGAGCTGTTTTTT.